The entry below describes one T cell receptor beta chain. The quantity of total RNA per TCR library was around 3.5 ug. Template switching was used to attach UMIs, which incorporated a 6-nucleotide sample barcode. TCRdb re-called the 5' RACE reads, yielding one record per CDR3 amino acid sequence without DNA. The ten top clones account for 1.5% to 2%, within a sample of a few hundred thousand distinct CDR3 sequences. This specimen comes from a study of monozygotic twins with inflammatory bowel disease. CDR3 size: 13 residues. This clonotype was sampled from a human donor with ulcerative colitis or Crohn's disease, or a healthy co-twin of an affected twin (not recorded which). The chain employs TRBV12-3 or TRBV12-4 and TRBJ2-3; TCRdb names TRBD1, which stays unverified in the absence of DNA. Sequencing was carried out using blood. The chain's CDR3 is CASRDSRVRTQYF.